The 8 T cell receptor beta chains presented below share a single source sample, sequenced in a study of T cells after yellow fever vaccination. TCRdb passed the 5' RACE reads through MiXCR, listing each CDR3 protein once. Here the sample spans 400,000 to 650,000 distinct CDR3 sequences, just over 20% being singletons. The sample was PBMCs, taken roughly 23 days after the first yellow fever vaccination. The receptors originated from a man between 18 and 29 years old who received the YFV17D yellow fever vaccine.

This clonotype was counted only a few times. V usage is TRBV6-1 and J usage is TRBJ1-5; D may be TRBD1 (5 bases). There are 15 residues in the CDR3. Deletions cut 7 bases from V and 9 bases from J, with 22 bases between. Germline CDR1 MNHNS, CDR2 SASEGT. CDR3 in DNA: TGTGCCAGCATAAACCCCGGGGCCGACTCGCGGCCCCAGCATTTT. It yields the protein CASINPGADSRPQHF.

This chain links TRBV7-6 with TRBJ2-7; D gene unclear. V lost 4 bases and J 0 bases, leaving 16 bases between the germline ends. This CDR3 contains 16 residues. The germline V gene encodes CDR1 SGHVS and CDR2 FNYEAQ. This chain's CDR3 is CASSSFDNPSSYEQYF. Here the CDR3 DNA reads TGTGCCAGCAGCTCGTTTGACAATCCGAGCTCCTACGAGCAGTACTTC.

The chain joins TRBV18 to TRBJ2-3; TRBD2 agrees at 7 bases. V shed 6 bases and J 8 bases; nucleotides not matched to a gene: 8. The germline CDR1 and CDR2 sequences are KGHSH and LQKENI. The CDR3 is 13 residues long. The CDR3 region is CASSGGTIITQYF. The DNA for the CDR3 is TGTGCCAGCTCGGGAGGGACTATCATTACGCAGTATTTT.

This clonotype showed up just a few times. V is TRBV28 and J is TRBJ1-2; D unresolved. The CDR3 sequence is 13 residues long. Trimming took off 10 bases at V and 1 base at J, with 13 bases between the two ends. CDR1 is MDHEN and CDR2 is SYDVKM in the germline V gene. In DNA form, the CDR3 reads TGTGCCACCACCGGCCCGAATAACTATGGCTACACCTTC. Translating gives CATTGPNNYGYTF.

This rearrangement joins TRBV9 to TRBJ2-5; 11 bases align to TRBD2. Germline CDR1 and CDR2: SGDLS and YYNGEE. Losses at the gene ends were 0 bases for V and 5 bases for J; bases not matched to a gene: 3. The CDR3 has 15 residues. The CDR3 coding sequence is TGTGCCAGCAGCGTAGGACTAGCGGGGCCCGAGACCCAGTACTTC. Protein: CASSVGLAGPETQYF. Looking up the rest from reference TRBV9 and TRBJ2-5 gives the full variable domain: DSGVTQTPKHLITATGQRVTLRCSPRSGDLSVYWYQQSLDQGLQFLIQYYNGEERAKGNILERFSAQQFPDLHSELNLSSLELGDSALYFCASSVGLAGPETQYFGPGTRLLVL.

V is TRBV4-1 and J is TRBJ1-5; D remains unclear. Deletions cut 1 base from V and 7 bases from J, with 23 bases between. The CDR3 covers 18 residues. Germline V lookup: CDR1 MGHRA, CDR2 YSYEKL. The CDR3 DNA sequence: TGCGCCAGCAGCCAAGCCCACCGACCCGGGAAGGGTGGACAGCCCCAGCATTTT. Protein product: CASSQAHRPGKGGQPQHF.

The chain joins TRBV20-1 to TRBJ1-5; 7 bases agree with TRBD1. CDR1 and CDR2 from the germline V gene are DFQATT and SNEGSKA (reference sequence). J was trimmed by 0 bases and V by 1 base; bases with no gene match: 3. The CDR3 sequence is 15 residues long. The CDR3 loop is CSARGQGYSNQPQHF. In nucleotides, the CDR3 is TGCAGTGCTAGAGGACAGGGATATAGCAATCAGCCCCAGCATTTT.

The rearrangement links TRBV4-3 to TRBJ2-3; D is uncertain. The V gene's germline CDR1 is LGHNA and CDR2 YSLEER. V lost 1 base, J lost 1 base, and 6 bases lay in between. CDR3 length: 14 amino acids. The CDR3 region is CASSQADGTDTQYF. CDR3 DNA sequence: TGCGCCAGCAGCCAAGCGGACGGCACAGATACGCAGTATTTT.